One sample yielded the 23 T cell receptor beta chains listed below, sequenced in a study of tumor and adjacent non-tumor tissue in lung cancer. This sample's RNA came from whole unsorted tissue. A modified ARM-PCR protocol with three rounds of nested PCR amplified TCRbeta. TCRdb independently ran MiXCR on the multiplex PCR reads; one entry per CDR3 protein. The profile covers about 93,000 distinct CDR3 sequences, with less than 75% appearing a single time and approximately 20% taken by the ten largest. The sample consisted of lung tumor tissue. The receptors shown here come from a man aged 55 to 70 with non-small cell lung cancer.

This clonotype was seen repeatedly, ten times or more. Compared with germline, one end of the junction differs, possibly owing to a read error. The V call is TRBV12-3 or TRBV12-4, the J call TRBJ1-1; 7 bases fit TRBD1. This CDR3 comprises 13 residues. The CDR3 DNA reads as TGTGCCAGCAGTTTAGCGGCAGGGGGTAGGGCTCTCTTT. It specifies CASSLAAGGRALF.

The genes are TRBV6-1 and TRBJ2-7, with 9 bases identical to TRBD1. Germline lookup yields CDR1 MNHNS and CDR2 SASEGT. The junction had 11 bases not matched to a gene; V was cut back by 0 bases and J by 5 bases. This CDR3 region has 17 residues. CDR3 protein: CASSEAVIGQGFHEQYF. The CDR3 DNA follows: TGTGCCAGCAGTGAAGCTGTGATCGGACAGGGGTTCCACGAGCAGTACTTC.

A word on this clonotype: The junction departs from germline at one end; a sequencing error may be responsible. The DNA of the CDR3 is TGTGCCGGCAGTACCACTAGCGGGAGGGCGAATGAGCAGTTCTTC. Protein product: CAGSTTSGRANEQFF. The chain combines TRBV6-2 or TRBV6-3 with TRBJ2-1, with TRBD2 identical over 13 bases. The CDR3 spans 15 residues. The germline V gene encodes CDR1 MNHEY and CDR2 SVGEGT.

Comment on this clonotype: At one boundary the junction diverges from the germline segment, which might be a read error. The chain has TRBV7-9 and TRBJ2-1; TRBD2 might be the D (6 bases). This CDR3 contains 12 residues. From germline, CDR1 is SEHNR and CDR2 FQNEAQ (reference sequence). This chain's CDR3 is CASSSNRRVQSF. The DNA of the CDR3 is TGTGCCAGCAGCTCAAATCGGAGGGTGCAGTCCTTC.

This clonotype has ten or more counts. The chain employs TRBV20-1 and TRBJ2-1, with 11 bases lining up with TRBD2. The CDR3 totals 13 residues. The V gene's germline CDR1 is DFQATT and CDR2 SNEGSKA (reference sequence). V trimming: 6 bases; J trimming: 10 bases; junction bases outside the gene matches: 8. The CDR3 reads CSAMRLAGNEQFF. The CDR3 nucleotides are TGCAGTGCAATGAGACTAGCGGGAAACGAGCAGTTCTTC.

To note about this clonotype: One base away lies a much larger clone, so this may be a sequencing read error. V usage is TRBV7-8 and J usage is TRBJ1-4; maybe TRBD1 (6 bases). CDR1 and CDR2 from the germline V gene are SGHVS and FQNEAQ. The CDR3 has 15 residues. CDR3 amino acids: CSSSLGGRADEKLFF. CDR3 DNA sequence: TGTTCCAGCAGCCTGGGGGGCAGGGCAGATGAAAAACTGTTTTTT. The variable domain in full, with the rest retrieved from reference TRBV7-8 and TRBJ1-4, is GAGVSQSPRYKVAKRGQDVALRCDPISGHVSLFWYQQALGQGPEFLTYFQNEAQLDKSGLPSDRFFAERPEGSVSTLKIQRTQQEDSAVYLCSSSLGGRADEKLFFGSGTQLSVL.

This sequence joins TRBV6-6 and TRBJ2-2; TRBD2 is a possible D gene (5 bases). Germline-derived CDR1 and CDR2 are MNHNY and SVGAGI (reference sequence). The length of the CDR3 is 13 residues. V lost 9 bases and J 4 bases, leaving 12 bases between the germline ends. CDR3 protein: CASYTSTTGELFF. The CDR3 region has the DNA TGTGCCAGTTACACTAGTACCACCGGGGAGCTGTTTTTT.

The rearrangement links TRBV11-2 to TRBJ2-7; 8 bases are a match to TRBD2. Germline V gene data show CDR1 as SGHAT and CDR2 as FQNNGV. V was clipped by 7 bases and J by 0 bases; unmatched bases: 17. The CDR3 length is 18 residues. CDR3 loop: CASTRTSMRAKSSYEQYF. CDR3 in DNA: TGTGCCAGCACTCGGACTAGCATGAGGGCCAAAAGCTCCTACGAGCAGTACTTC. The full variable domain, rest sourced from reference TRBV11-2 and TRBJ2-7, is EAGVAQSPRYKIIEKRQSVAFWCNPISGHATLYWYQQILGQGPKLLIQFQNNGVVDDSQLPKDRFSAERLKGVDSTLKIQPAKLEDSAVYLCASTRTSMRAKSSYEQYFGPGTRLTVT.

This clonotype was recorded only once. The missing conserved phenylalanine or tryptophan at the end of this CDR3 makes a read error likely. CDR3: CASSTAGGPTEAFV. The CDR3, as DNA: TGTGCCAGCAGCACCGCTGGGGGTCCCACCGAAGCTTTCGTT. The chain links TRBV11-1 to TRBJ1-1; D perhaps matches TRBD1 (5 bases). Germline V gene sequence: CDR1 SGHAT, CDR2 FQDESV (reference sequence). V was clipped by 5 bases and J by 8 bases, with 18 bases between them. This CDR3 is 14 amino acids long.

V gene TRBV4-2 combines with J gene TRBJ2-3; D is perhaps TRBD2 (6 bases). The CDR3 loop spans 16 amino acids. Per germline, CDR1 LGHNA and CDR2 YNFKEQ. Trimming removed 0 bases from V and 5 bases from J, with 15 bases in between. CDR3 in amino acids: CASSQEGSGARDTQYF. CDR3 nucleotide sequence: TGTGCCAGCAGCCAAGAAGGTAGCGGAGCTAGAGATACGCAGTATTTT.

The chain uses TRBV30 and TRBJ2-3, with D possibly TRBD1 on 5 matching bases. The V gene's germline CDR1 is GTSNPN and CDR2 SVGIG (reference sequence). The V gene lost 0 bases and the J gene lost 3 bases, with 13 bases spanning the gap. The CDR3 has 15 residues. The chain's CDR3 is CAWSVLGRVTDTQYF. CDR3 in DNA: TGTGCCTGGAGTGTACTTGGCAGGGTGACAGATACGCAGTATTTT.

This clonotype was counted a single time. The chain's CDR3 is CASSLDFLAGQKWGVGQYF. The CDR3 DNA sequence: TGTGCCAGCAGCTTAGATTTTCTAGCGGGACAAAAGTGGGGCGTCGGCCAGTACTTC. V is TRBV11-2 and J is TRBJ2-7; TRBD2 matches at 9 bases. V trimming: 0 bases; J trimming: 10 bases; junction bases outside the gene matches: 22. This CDR3 region has 19 residues. Germline assignment: CDR1 SGHAT and CDR2 FQNNGV. Full variable domain (missing parts from reference TRBV11-2 and TRBJ2-7): EAGVAQSPRYKIIEKRQSVAFWCNPISGHATLYWYQQILGQGPKLLIQFQNNGVVDDSQLPKDRFSAERLKGVDSTLKIQPAKLEDSAVYLCASSLDFLAGQKWGVGQYFGPGTRLTVT.

This clonotype was counted a few times. The chain carries TRBV11-1 and TRBJ2-7, with 9 bases lining up with TRBD1. V was pared by 5 bases and J by 7 bases, with 12 bases of the junction left unmatched. This CDR3 is 15 amino acids long. Looked up from germline, CDR1 is SGHAT and CDR2 is FQDESV (reference sequence). The CDR3 reads CASSTAGQGCYEQYF. The DNA of the CDR3 is TGTGCCAGCAGCACCGCTGGACAGGGGTGTTATGAGCAGTACTTC. Looking up the rest from reference TRBV11-1 and TRBJ2-7 gives the full variable domain: EAEVAQSPRYKITEKSQAVAFWCDPISGHATLYWYRQILGQGPELLVQFQDESVVDDSQLPKDRFSAERLKGVDSTLKIQPAELGDSAMYLCASSTAGQGCYEQYFGPGTRLTVT.

About this clonotype itself: One end of the junction does not line up with germline, which may come from a read error. The V and J genes are TRBV30 and TRBJ1-5; a weak D match, TRBD1 (6 bases). Germline V gene data show CDR1 as GTSNPN and CDR2 as SVGIG (reference sequence). This CDR3 comprises 17 residues. The CDR3 loop is CGWSKVIGGYSNQPQHF. CDR3 sequence (DNA): TGTGGCTGGAGTAAGGTAATAGGGGGATATAGCAATCAGCCCCAGCATTTT. Complete variable domain (other parts from reference TRBV30 and TRBJ1-5): SQTIHQWPATLVQPVGSPLSLECTVEGTSNPNLYWYRQAAGRGLQLLFYSVGIGQISSEVPQNLSASRPQDRQFILSSKKLLLSDSGFYLCGWSKVIGGYSNQPQHFGDGTRLSIL.

The chain carries TRBV6-6 and TRBJ1-5; TRBD1 is a possible D gene (5 bases). Trimming removed 5 bases from V and 12 bases from J, with 20 bases in between. This CDR3 comprises 14 residues. Germline V lookup: CDR1 MNHNY, CDR2 SVGAGI (reference sequence). The DNA of the CDR3 is TGTGCCAGCAGTCGGGACCGATACAATCAGTACCAGCATTTT. Amino acids: CASSRDRYNQYQHF.

This clonotype was observed at least ten times. The V and J genes are TRBV13 and TRBJ2-3, with a weak D call TRBD2 (5 bases). The CDR3 has 16 amino acids. Per the germline V gene, CDR1 is PRHDT and CDR2 is FYEKMQ (reference sequence). The V gene lost 3 bases and the J gene lost 2 bases, with 15 bases spanning the gap. CDR3 amino acids: CASSLAGSTNTDTQYF. The DNA for the CDR3 is TGTGCCAGCAGCTTGGCGGGCTCCACAAACACAGATACGCAGTATTTT.

Concerning this clonotype: Mismatch with germline at one junction end may stem from a read error. The chain carries TRBV29-1 and TRBJ2-1, with 7 bases aligning to TRBD2. Germline CDR1 reads SQVTM; CDR2 reads ANQGSEA. The CDR3 sequence is 15 residues long. The CDR3 nucleotides read TGCAGCGTTGAAGCGGCTAGCGGAAGGGGAAATGGGCAGTTCTTC. It translates to CSVEAASGRGNGQFF.

This clonotype has only a few counts. A junction boundary mismatches the germline segment, possibly from a read error. The genes are TRBV6-2 or TRBV6-3 and TRBJ2-7, with unresolved D. Germline V gene sequence: CDR1 MNHEY, CDR2 SVGEGT. This CDR3 is 12 amino acids long. The CDR3 sequence: CANSYPNYEQYF. In DNA form, the CDR3 reads TGTGCCAACAGTTATCCCAACTACGAGCAGTACTTC.

Comment on this clonotype: The junction differs from germline at one of its ends, possibly a read error. The chain recombines TRBV24-1 with TRBJ1-5, with a tentative D call TRBD1 (6 bases). The CDR3 spans 14 residues. Germline V CDR1 and CDR2: KGHDR, SFDVKD. The DNA of the CDR3 is TGTGCCGCCAGCAGAACAGGGAACAATCAGCCCCAGCATTTT. Its translation is CAASRTGNNQPQHF.

Turning to this clonotype: The conserved closing phenylalanine or tryptophan is absent in this CDR3, likely reflecting a read error. The rearrangement joins TRBV6-6 to TRBJ2-3; D tentatively reads TRBD1 or TRBD2 (6 bases each). Per the germline V gene, CDR1 is MNHNY and CDR2 is SVGAGI (reference sequence). This CDR3 is 17 amino acids long. The CDR3, as DNA: TGTGCCAGCAGTTACGGGGAGGACAGTTTCTACACAGGTACGCAGTATCAT. Amino acid sequence: CASSYGEDSFYTGTQYH.

Worth noting for this clonotype: One end of the junction fails to match germline, which may point to a read error. The chain is built from TRBV6-6 and TRBJ2-6; D not resolved. This CDR3 has 14 residues. Germline V CDR1 and CDR2: MNHNY, SVGAGI (reference sequence). The CDR3 is CDSLAPSGTNVLTF. CDR3 sequence (DNA): TGTGACAGCCTTGCGCCCTCTGGGACCAACGTCCTGACTTTC.

Worth noting for this clonotype: A junction boundary mismatches the germline segment, possibly from a read error. This rearrangement joins TRBV5-4 to TRBJ2-7; TRBD2 agrees at 7 bases. This CDR3 spans 15 amino acids. Germline CDR1 reads SGHNT; CDR2 reads YYREEE (reference sequence). The CDR3 loop reads CASSSPSGISYEQHF. In DNA form, the CDR3 reads TGTGCCAGCAGCTCGCCGAGCGGGATCTCCTACGAGCAGCACTTC.

This clonotype was recorded many times. The rearrangement joins TRBV6-5 to TRBJ1-1, with D maybe TRBD1 (5 bases). Germline CDR1 is MNHEY and CDR2 is SVGAGI. Trimming cost V 3 bases and J 1 base, with 12 bases left between them. CDR3 length: 15 amino acids. The CDR3 region is CASSYIRTRNTEAFF. The DNA for the CDR3 is TGTGCCAGCAGTTATATCAGGACAAGGAACACTGAAGCTTTCTTT.